This TCR beta chain was identified in a study of cytomegalovirus exposure and HLA in healthy donors. Here immunoSEQ multiplex PCR was the method, and the copy in TCRdb shows in-frame clones only, minus some. The sample comprises roughly 98,000 clones, about 90% of which are singletons, and around 6% rests with the top ten. CDR1 and CDR2 from the germline V gene are LGHNA and YSLEER. The CDR3 length is 14 residues. V was clipped by 0 bases and J by 6 bases, with 8 bases between them. What was sequenced was PBMCs. The TCR sequence derives from a man aged 18 to 35 in good health and CMV-seropositive. The chain joins TRBV4-3 to TRBJ2-2; D might be TRBD1 (6 bases). CDR3 DNA: TGCGCCAGCAGCCAAGATGGGGGCCCCGGGGAGCTGTTTTTT. Translated: CASSQDGGPGELFF.